The following is a T cell receptor (beta chain) sequence with its context. Original handling: Amplified reference gene primers provided the basis for estimating nucleated cell counts. Here immunoSEQ multiplex PCR was the method, and the copy in TCRdb shows in-frame clones only, minus some. That table supplies the V and J calls and clone size; D and trimming were determined from the DNA. This table has more than 150,000 clones, around 87% appearing once. Germline V gene data show CDR1 as WNHNN and CDR2 as SYGVQD (reference sequence). The trim removed 6 bases at V and 8 bases at J, leaving 15 bases unmatched. The CDR3 totals 16 residues. The data were taken from a study of blood T cell repertoires in COVID-19. For the study at large: The origin of the acute and convalescent COVID-19 samples was the United States, Italy and Spain. PBMCs, B-cell-depleted T cells, or T cells were the source of the cDNA or gDNA that made up the material.

The genes are TRBV10-1 and TRBJ1-2; 10 positions match TRBD1. The source of this sequence is a woman between 18 and 29 years old who had recovered from COVID-19. Sequenced: peripheral blood. In nucleotides, the CDR3 is TGCGCCAGCAGCCTGCGGAAGACAGGGGGCTTTGGCGGCTACACCTTC. It codes for CASSLRKTGGFGGYTF.